These 31 T cell receptor beta chains originate from one sample sequenced in a study of T cells after yellow fever vaccination. TCRdb independently ran MiXCR on the 5' RACE reads; one entry per CDR3 protein. The sample carries just over 300,000 distinct CDR3 sequences, approximately 3.8% recorded once. Sequenced material: PBMCs, taken on the day of the yellow fever booster vaccination. The receptors shown here come from a man younger than 35 who received the YFV17D yellow fever vaccine.

The V and J genes are TRBV6-5 and TRBJ2-2, with D possibly TRBD2 on 7 matching bases. CDR3 size: 15 residues. Germline V lookup: CDR1 MNHEY, CDR2 SVGAGI. Trimming removed 4 bases at V and 3 bases at J, with 12 bases between. The CDR3 DNA is TGTGCCAGCAGTTCCATAGGGGGGGACACCGGGGAGCTGTTTTTT. Its protein is CASSSIGGDTGELFF.

This clonotype was observed at least ten times. The chain recombines TRBV5-1 with TRBJ2-1; either TRBD1 or TRBD2 may supply D (5 bases each). The CDR3 contains 14 residues. Trimming left V 2 bases short and J 8 bases short, with 14 bases between. From germline, CDR1 is SGHRS and CDR2 YFSETQ. The CDR3 here is CASSFRGAYHEQFF. The CDR3 coding sequence is TGCGCCAGCAGCTTTCGGGGCGCGTACCATGAGCAGTTCTTC.

This clonotype came up many times. The chain has TRBV12-3 or TRBV12-4 and TRBJ2-2; D remains unclear. The CDR3 is 15 residues long. With 6 bases removed from V and 6 bases from J, the gap between germline ends came to 17 bases. This chain's CDR3 is CASRRVGEVAGELFF. CDR3 nucleotides: TGTGCCAGCAGACGGGTGGGTGAGGTCGCCGGGGAGCTGTTTTTT.

This clonotype was seen repeatedly, ten times or more. The CDR3 DNA reads TGCGCCAGCAGCTTGGTAGCGGGGGGTAACAATGAGCAGTTCTTC. This gives the protein CASSLVAGGNNEQFF. The gene calls are TRBV5-1 and TRBJ2-1, with 10 bases fitting TRBD2. The CDR3 is 15 amino acids. Trimming cost V 0 bases and J 5 bases; bases outside gene matches: 2. Per the germline V gene, CDR1 is SGHRS and CDR2 is YFSETQ.

This rearrangement joins TRBV5-1 to TRBJ1-3; 8 nucleotides align to TRBD1. CDR1 and CDR2 from the germline V gene are SGHRS and YFSETQ. The CDR3 is made up of 16 amino acids. Trimming at V came to 4 bases and at J to 3 bases, leaving 9 bases not matched to a gene. This CDR3 is CASSLPSTGGGNTIYF. The CDR3 DNA reads TGCGCCAGCAGCCTCCCTTCCACAGGGGGTGGAAACACCATATATTTT.

This clonotype was seen a few times. This chain links TRBV6-2 or TRBV6-3 with TRBJ1-5; unclear D gene. The CDR3 length is 13 residues. The germline V and J ends were trimmed by 0 bases and 7 bases, with 7 bases remaining between them. Germline lookup yields CDR1 MNHEY and CDR2 SVGEGT. This chain's CDR3 is CASSYSVWQPQHF. The DNA for the CDR3 is TGTGCCAGCAGTTACTCGGTTTGGCAGCCCCAGCATTTT.

This clonotype was picked up a small number of times. The V gene is TRBV7-9, the J gene TRBJ1-5; D might be TRBD1 (6 bases). The CDR3 is 16 residues long. Trimming pared 1 base from V and 8 bases from J, leaving 18 bases between. Germline values: CDR1 SEHNR, CDR2 FQNEAQ (reference sequence). The CDR3 spells CASSLGADRDDEPQHF. CDR3 coding DNA: TGTGCCAGCAGCTTAGGGGCGGACAGAGACGACGAGCCCCAGCATTTT.

The chain employs TRBV5-1 and TRBJ1-2; 8 bases are shared with TRBD1. V trimming: 2 bases; J trimming: 6 bases; junction bases outside the gene matches: 9. Looked up from germline, CDR1 is SGHRS and CDR2 is YFSETQ. The CDR3 has 15 residues. Here the CDR3 DNA reads TGCGCCAGCAGCTTACCTGGACAGGGTAAAGATGGCTACACCTTC. Translation: CASSLPGQGKDGYTF.

This clonotype was observed a handful of times. The chain uses TRBV11-2 and TRBJ2-1; 9 bases match TRBD2. With 3 bases clipped from V and 6 bases from J, the junction kept 6 bases outside the gene matches. The CDR3 sequence is 15 residues long. CDR1 and CDR2 (germline): SGHAT, FQNNGV. This CDR3 reads CASSLGAGGPNEQFF. For the CDR3, the DNA is TGTGCCAGCAGCTTGGGTGCGGGGGGGCCCAATGAGCAGTTCTTC.

This clonotype was detected only a few times. J is TRBJ2-3 and V is TRBV25-1; D possibly corresponds to TRBD1 (5 bases). The CDR3 has 16 residues. Germline CDR1 and CDR2: MGHDK and SYGVNS. V dropped 1 base and J dropped 4 bases, with 15 bases sitting between them. CDR3 loop: CASSESKGKGPDTQYF. CDR3 DNA sequence: TGTGCCAGCAGTGAATCAAAGGGGAAGGGCCCAGATACGCAGTATTTT.

This clonotype showed up many times. The chain combines TRBV29-1 with TRBJ2-5; TRBD2 matches 12 bases. This CDR3 contains 16 residues. V lost 5 bases, J lost 0 bases, and 7 bases stayed unmatched. Germline assignment: CDR1 SQVTM and CDR2 ANQGSEA. CDR3 amino acids: CSVNGLAGPYQETQYF. The CDR3 nucleotides read TGCAGCGTTAATGGACTAGCGGGACCGTACCAAGAGACCCAGTACTTC.

This clonotype was recorded at least ten times. The rearrangement uses TRBV5-1 and TRBJ1-4; D perhaps matches TRBD1 (6 bases). The length of the CDR3 is 14 residues. V was cut by 0 bases and J by 5 bases, with 8 bases left in between. Germline CDR1 and CDR2: SGHRS and YFSETQ. DNA for the CDR3: TGCGCCAGCAGCTTGGAAAGGGGGAATGAAAAACTGTTTTTT. It specifies CASSLERGNEKLFF.

In this sample, this clonotype turned up many times. V usage is TRBV5-5 and J usage is TRBJ2-7, with a possible D match to TRBD1 (7 bases). V gave up 0 bases and J gave up 5 bases, with 18 bases separating them. The CDR3 is 16 residues long. CDR1 SGHKS and CDR2 YYEKEE come from the germline V gene (reference sequence). The CDR3 region is CASSLDTSGGFNEQYV. For the CDR3, the DNA is TGTGCCAGCAGCTTGGATACCTCAGGGGGGTTCAACGAGCAGTACGTC.

Ten or more counts support this clonotype. The rearrangement links TRBV20-1 to TRBJ1-1; perhaps TRBD1 as D (6 bases). Trimming pared 1 base from V and 7 bases from J, leaving 13 bases between. CDR1 and CDR2 (germline): DFQATT, SNEGSKA (reference sequence). This CDR3 is built from 13 residues. The CDR3 protein is CSARVRGRVEAFF. The DNA for the CDR3 is TGCAGTGCTAGAGTACGGGGGCGAGTTGAAGCTTTCTTT.

There are a few counts of this clonotype. V gene TRBV5-6 combines with J gene TRBJ2-7; TRBD1 aligns across 7 bases. The junction had 4 bases not matched to a gene; V was cut back by 3 bases and J by 4 bases. CDR3 size: 13 residues. Germline V CDR1 and CDR2: SGHDT, YYEEEE. The CDR3, as DNA: TGTGCCAGCAGCTGGCAGGGGGAGTACGAGCAGTACGTC. Translated, it gives CASSWQGEYEQYV.

This clonotype occurred many times. J is TRBJ1-4 and V is TRBV27; D uncertain. Germline V CDR1 and CDR2: MNHEY, SMNVEV (reference sequence). The CDR3 is made up of 14 amino acids. The ends were cut back, 5 bases at V and 8 bases at J, with 15 bases in the middle. The CDR3 DNA sequence: TGTGCCAGCAGTCCTTTGCAAGGCCGCGAAAAACTGTTTTTT. This translates into CASSPLQGREKLFF. Drawing the rest from reference TRBV27 and TRBJ1-4, the complete variable domain is EAQVTQNPRYLITVTGKKLTVTCSQNMNHEYMSWYRQDPGLGLRQIYYSMNVEVTDKGDVPEGYKVSRKEKRNFPLILESPSPNQTSLYFCASSPLQGREKLFFGSGTQLSVL.

This clonotype was observed a handful of times. The rearrangement joins TRBV9 to TRBJ1-6; no clear D. V was clipped by 2 bases and J by 6 bases, with 9 bases between them. CDR3 length: 14 amino acids. Germline CDR1 reads SGDLS; CDR2 reads YYNGEE. The CDR3 loop is CASSVGQPNSPLHF. CDR3 DNA sequence: TGTGCCAGCAGCGTTGGGCAGCCTAATTCACCCCTCCACTTT.

The V gene is TRBV4-2, the J gene TRBJ2-7; TRBD1 agrees at 8 bases. J lost 0 bases, V lost 0 bases, and 1 base had no gene match. CDR3 size: 15 residues. Germline assignment: CDR1 LGHNA and CDR2 YNFKEQ. The CDR3 spells CASSQDGTGSYEQYF. The CDR3 DNA follows: TGTGCCAGCAGCCAAGATGGGACAGGCTCCTACGAGCAGTACTTC.

This clonotype was seen ten or more times. The V and J genes are TRBV20-1 and TRBJ2-5; D is undetermined. CDR1 and CDR2 (germline): DFQATT, SNEGSKA (reference sequence). V was trimmed by 3 bases and J by 0 bases, leaving 14 bases between them. The CDR3 has 15 amino acids. This CDR3 is CSASMYRRYQETQYF. The DNA for the CDR3 is TGCAGTGCTAGTATGTACCGTAGGTACCAAGAGACCCAGTACTTC.

This clonotype has at least ten counts. The chain carries TRBV27 and TRBJ2-5, with TRBD2 matching over 9 bases. The CDR3 covers 16 residues. Germline CDR1 MNHEY, CDR2 SMNVEV (reference sequence). The ends lost 3 bases at V and 4 bases at J; junction bases unmatched: 9. CDR3 sequence (DNA): TGTGCCAGCAGTTTGATAGGCGGGGGGGCCGGAGAGACCCAGTACTTC. Protein sequence: CASSLIGGGAGETQYF.

The rearrangement links TRBV12-3 or TRBV12-4 to TRBJ2-7; D remains ambiguous. Deletions cut 5 bases from V and 2 bases from J, with 16 bases between. This CDR3 region has 15 residues. The DNA for the CDR3 is TGTGCCAGCAGTCCGGGCTCCGCGGCCACCTACGAGCAGTACTTC. Translation gives CASSPGSAATYEQYF.

This clonotype showed up many times. The CDR3 protein is CASSRWTGYYEQYF. The CDR3 region has the DNA TGCGCCAGCAGCAGATGGACGGGATACTACGAGCAGTACTTC. This chain links TRBV4-3 with TRBJ2-7; possibly TRBD2 for D (5 bases). CDR3 length: 14 residues. V gave up 5 bases and J gave up 3 bases, with 14 bases separating them. Looked up from germline, CDR1 is LGHNA and CDR2 is YSLEER.

This clonotype was detected only a few times. This chain uses TRBV15 with TRBJ2-3; D might be TRBD2 (5 bases). CDR1 is LNHNV and CDR2 is YYDKDF in the germline V gene (reference sequence). Trimming pared 0 bases from V and 0 bases from J, leaving 13 bases between. This CDR3 has 17 residues. The CDR3 sequence is CATSRDTSPSSTDTQYF. Written as DNA, the CDR3 is TGTGCCACCAGCAGAGATACTAGTCCCTCTAGCACAGATACGCAGTATTTT.

The chain links TRBV12-3 or TRBV12-4 to TRBJ2-5, with 9 bases matching TRBD2. V lost 6 bases to trimming and J lost 4 bases; unmatched junction nucleotides: 6. The CDR3 totals 14 residues. The CDR3 loop reads CASRIAGDSETQYF. CDR3 DNA sequence: TGTGCCAGCAGGATAGCGGGGGACTCAGAGACCCAGTACTTC.

There are many counts of this clonotype. The chain employs TRBV7-6 and TRBJ2-7; TRBD1 agrees at 7 bases. CDR1 is SGHVS, CDR2 FNYEAQ, per germline. CDR3 length: 16 amino acids. J was trimmed by 4 bases and V by 8 bases; bases with no gene match: 17. The CDR3 sequence: CASALETGPYSYEQYF. The CDR3 region has the DNA TGTGCCAGCGCCCTGGAGACAGGGCCTTACTCTTACGAGCAGTACTTC.

This clonotype was counted at least ten times. V is TRBV20-1 and J is TRBJ1-3, with TRBD1 as a possible D gene (6 bases). The CDR3 length is 14 residues. Trimming removed 2 bases at V and 4 bases at J, with 12 bases between. Germline V gives CDR1 DFQATT, CDR2 SNEGSKA (reference sequence). As DNA, the CDR3 is TGCAGTGCTAGATTGGACAGAGGCGGAAACACCATATATTTT. Translating gives CSARLDRGGNTIYF.

Points on this clonotype: This may be a read error, as it is one base from a much larger clone. The rearrangement uses TRBV18 and TRBJ2-3; 8 nucleotides line up with TRBD2. The CDR3 totals 15 residues. The germline CDR1 and CDR2 sequences are KGHSH and LQKENI. The CDR3 DNA follows: TGTGCCAGCTCACCACCTAGCGGGGTCACAGTTACGCAGTATTTT. Amino acid sequence: CASSPPSGVTVTQYF.

This clonotype was counted ten times or more. Here the CDR3 reads CASSFRTGRETQYF. The CDR3 nucleotides read TGCGCCAGCAGCTTCAGGACAGGGAGGGAGACCCAGTACTTC. This chain connects TRBV5-1 to TRBJ2-5, with TRBD1 identical over 8 bases. Germline V CDR1 and CDR2: SGHRS, YFSETQ. The CDR3 has 14 residues. V gave up 2 bases and J gave up 5 bases; unmatched junction bases: 5.

V usage is TRBV6-5 and J usage is TRBJ2-3; possible D gene TRBD2, 5 bases. This CDR3 is built from 15 residues. V lost 2 bases and J lost 3, with 12 bases in between. The V gene's germline CDR1 is MNHEY and CDR2 SVGAGI. The CDR3 DNA is TGTGCCAGCAGTTACGCCCGGGGTTTGACAGATACGCAGTATTTT. Translation: CASSYARGLTDTQYF.

In this sample, this clonotype turned up many times. This CDR3 is CASSPGQGRYEQYF. CDR3 sequence (DNA): TGCGCCAGCAGCCCCGGACAGGGCCGCTACGAGCAGTACTTC. The chain carries TRBV5-1 and TRBJ2-7; 8 bases match TRBD1. This CDR3 spans 14 amino acids. V dropped 4 bases and J dropped 3; count of bases not matched to a gene: 6. CDR1 SGHRS and CDR2 YFSETQ come from the germline V gene.

This clonotype was found a few times. The chain combines TRBV28 with TRBJ2-3; 9 bases fit TRBD2. The junction had 11 bases not matched to a gene; V was cut back by 11 bases and J by 5 bases. The CDR3 sequence is 14 residues long. Per germline, CDR1 MDHEN and CDR2 SYDVKM. The CDR3 loop reads CAAGVSGGRDTQYF. CDR3 DNA: TGTGCCGCGGGGGTTAGCGGGGGACGAGATACGCAGTATTTT.